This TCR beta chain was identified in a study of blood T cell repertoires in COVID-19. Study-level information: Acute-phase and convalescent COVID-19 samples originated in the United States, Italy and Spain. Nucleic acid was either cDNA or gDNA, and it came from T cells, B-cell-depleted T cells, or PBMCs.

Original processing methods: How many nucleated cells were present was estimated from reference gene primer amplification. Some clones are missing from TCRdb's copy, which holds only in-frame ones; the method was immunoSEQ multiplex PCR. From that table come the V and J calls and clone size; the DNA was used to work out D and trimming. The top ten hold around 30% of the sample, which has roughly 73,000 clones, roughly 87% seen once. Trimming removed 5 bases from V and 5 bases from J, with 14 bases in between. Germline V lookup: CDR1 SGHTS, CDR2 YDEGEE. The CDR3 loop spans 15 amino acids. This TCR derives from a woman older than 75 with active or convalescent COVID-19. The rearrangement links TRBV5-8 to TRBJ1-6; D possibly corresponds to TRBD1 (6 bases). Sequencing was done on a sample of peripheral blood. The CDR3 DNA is TGTGCCAGCAGTCCCGGGACACGGAATAATTCACCCCTCCACTTT. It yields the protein CASSPGTRNNSPLHF. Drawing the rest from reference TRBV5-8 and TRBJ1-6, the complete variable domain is EAGVTQSPTHLIKTRGQQATLRCSPISGHTSVYWYQQALGLGLQFLLWYDEGEERNRGNFPPRFSGRQFPNYSSELNVNALELEDSALYLCASSPGTRNNSPLHFGNGTRLTVT.